A single sample gave rise to the 25 T cell receptor beta chains below, sequenced in a study of blood T cell repertoires in COVID-19. Clones were read by immunoSEQ multiplex PCR, and TCRdb kept only the in-frame ones, dropping some. The sample holds some 98,000 clones, approximately 82% seen once. Sequencing was carried out using peripheral blood. The source is a man aged 70-80 years with active or convalescent COVID-19.

The chain joins TRBV30 to TRBJ2-1, with 7 nucleotides matching TRBD2. The CDR3 contains 17 residues. The J segment lost 2 bases and the V segment lost 0 bases, leaving 10 bases of the junction unmatched. Germline CDR1 GTSNPN, CDR2 SVGIG (reference sequence). CDR3 bases: TGTGCCTGGAGTGTATTTCCCTTCCGGGGGGCCTACAATGAGCAGTTCTTC. Encoded protein: CAWSVFPFRGAYNEQFF.

This clone appeared once. The chain joins TRBV9 to TRBJ2-2; 11 bases fit TRBD2. The CDR3 spans 19 residues. V lost 4 bases to trimming and J lost 4 bases; unmatched junction nucleotides: 15. Germline assignment: CDR1 SGDLS and CDR2 YYNGEE. DNA for the CDR3: TGTGCCAGCAGCTTCCGGACTAGCGGGCCACCCTTGGGCACCGGGGAGCTGTTTTTT. Its protein product is CASSFRTSGPPLGTGELFF.

Points on this clone: The sample holds other DNA sequences that translate to the same CDR3. This sequence joins TRBV9 and TRBJ1-2, with no clear D. V was clipped by 0 bases and J by 0 bases, with 6 bases between them. There are 14 residues in the CDR3. Germline values: CDR1 SGDLS, CDR2 YYNGEE. The CDR3 DNA follows: TGTGCCAGCAGCGTAGGTGGAGCTAACTATGGCTACACCTTC. Translating gives CASSVGGANYGYTF.

The chain links TRBV10-3 to TRBJ1-6; 8 nucleotides align to TRBD1. After removal of 6 bases from V and 7 bases from J, the junction contained 8 bases not matched to a gene. The CDR3 runs 15 residues. The germline V gene has CDR1 ENHRY and CDR2 SYGVKD. Here the CDR3 DNA reads TGTGCCATCAGGATCGACGGGACAGGCAATTCACCCCTCCACTTT. This codes for CAIRIDGTGNSPLHF.

This chain's CDR3 is CASRTGQVFGANVLTF. CDR3 DNA: TGCGCCAGCAGAACGGGACAGGTATTCGGGGCCAACGTCCTGACTTTC. The rearrangement links TRBV5-1 to TRBJ2-6, with 8 bases identical to TRBD1. J lost 4 bases, V lost 5 bases, and 8 bases had no gene match. CDR1 and CDR2 from the germline V gene are SGHRS and YFSETQ. CDR3 size: 16 residues.

V is TRBV28 and J is TRBJ1-2; D ambiguous. Germline CDR1 MDHEN, CDR2 SYDVKM. The CDR3 has 14 residues. The V end lost 5 bases, the J end lost 8 bases, and 18 bases lay between the germline ends. Here the CDR3 reads CASSPPVKSGGYTF. The DNA for the CDR3 is TGTGCCAGCAGTCCCCCCGTGAAGTCGGGAGGCTACACCTTC.

The chain is built from TRBV6-4 and TRBJ1-1; unclear D gene. The CDR3 runs 14 residues. Per germline, CDR1 MRHNA and CDR2 SNTAGT. V gave up 5 bases and J gave up 5 bases, with 15 bases separating them. DNA for the CDR3: TGTGCCAGCAGTCGGCGTGGTGGGGAGACTGAAGCTTTCTTT. Translation gives CASSRRGGETEAFF.

This clone has a single count. The chain joins TRBV19 to TRBJ2-2; possible D gene TRBD2, 6 bases. V was trimmed by 4 bases and J by 1 base, leaving 7 bases between them. Germline CDR1 and CDR2: LNHDA and SQIVND (reference sequence). CDR3 length equals 14 residues. The CDR3 loop is CASSNGRNTGELFF. In DNA form, the CDR3 reads TGTGCCAGTAGTAACGGGAGGAACACCGGGGAGCTGTTTTTT.

The rearrangement links TRBV20-1 to TRBJ2-7, with D possibly being TRBD1 (6 bases). Trimming pared 5 bases from V and 6 bases from J, leaving 11 bases between. The CDR3 is made up of 11 amino acids. The germline gives CDR1 DFQATT, CDR2 SNEGSKA (reference sequence). The CDR3 DNA reads TGCAGTGCTTACAGGGCTGGCGAGCAGTACTTC. This encodes CSAYRAGEQYF.

This clone has just one count. The rearrangement links TRBV6-5 to TRBJ2-1, with 9 bases matching TRBD1. The CDR3 is 14 amino acids. After removal of 6 bases from V and 6 bases from J, the junction contained 6 bases not matched to a gene. Looked up from germline, CDR1 is MNHEY and CDR2 is SVGAGI. The DNA for the CDR3 is TGTGCCAGCAGAACAGGGGGCGCGGGCAATGAGCAGTTCTTC. Its protein product is CASRTGGAGNEQFF.

The CDR3 sequence: CASSPGGRGPGNTIYF. CDR3 DNA: TGTGCCAGCAGCCCGGGGGGAAGGGGTCCTGGAAACACCATATATTTT. The chain combines TRBV7-6 with TRBJ1-3; D is perhaps TRBD1 (5 bases). Deletions cut 5 bases from V and 2 bases from J, with 16 bases between. The CDR3 sequence is 16 residues long. Germline V lookup: CDR1 SGHVS, CDR2 FNYEAQ.

This chain connects TRBV27 to TRBJ2-2; 7 positions agree with TRBD2. Per germline, CDR1 MNHEY and CDR2 SMNVEV (reference sequence). V trimming: 7 bases; J trimming: 8 bases; junction bases outside the gene matches: 13. This CDR3 is 15 amino acids long. In DNA form, the CDR3 reads TGTGCCAGCACGTGGACTAGGTTAGGCCTTGGGGAGCTGTTTTTT. It encodes CASTWTRLGLGELFF.

The chain has TRBV6-4 and TRBJ2-2, with D maybe TRBD2 (5 bases). Looked up from germline, CDR1 is MRHNA and CDR2 is SNTAGT. V lost 5 bases and J 4 bases, leaving 17 bases between the germline ends. The CDR3 consists of 16 residues. The CDR3 region is CASSRRSGGFTGELFF. DNA for the CDR3: TGTGCCAGCAGTCGTCGAAGCGGTGGGTTCACCGGGGAGCTGTTTTTT.

V and J are TRBV19 and TRBJ1-5; D unclear. The ends were cut back, 7 bases at V and 5 bases at J, with 18 bases in the middle. The CDR3 runs 15 residues. Germline assignment: CDR1 LNHDA and CDR2 SQIVND (reference sequence). The DNA of the CDR3 is TGTGCCAGTACCTTTGCGGGGTACCCCCATCAGCCCCAGCATTTT. It translates to CASTFAGYPHQPQHF.

The chain recombines TRBV11-2 with TRBJ2-5; 7 bases align to TRBD1. This CDR3 has 13 amino acids. The germline V gene has CDR1 SGHAT and CDR2 FQNNGV. With 6 bases clipped from V and 1 base from J, the junction kept 2 bases outside the gene matches. CDR3 amino acids: CASRGTAQETQYF. CDR3 DNA sequence: TGTGCCAGCAGGGGGACAGCCCAAGAGACCCAGTACTTC.

The rearrangement uses TRBV11-2 and TRBJ2-5; TRBD1 matches 8 bases. The germline gives CDR1 SGHAT, CDR2 FQNNGV. The CDR3 is 14 amino acids. J gave up 5 bases and V 7 bases, and 9 bases lay outside the gene matches. The CDR3 DNA sequence: TGTGCCAGCACCCCCGGGACAGGAGGGGAGACCCAGTACTTC. It is translated as CASTPGTGGETQYF.

The V and J genes are TRBV4-2 and TRBJ2-1; the D gene is possibly TRBD2 (6 bases). There are 17 residues in the CDR3. Germline-derived CDR1 and CDR2 are LGHNA and YNFKEQ. V dropped 4 bases and J dropped 0 bases, with 16 bases sitting between them. The CDR3 loop is CASSLSGGMSSYNEQFF. CDR3 DNA: TGTGCCAGCAGCCTTTCTGGGGGGATGAGCTCCTACAATGAGCAGTTCTTC.

This rearrangement joins TRBV10-3 to TRBJ2-7; the match to TRBD1 covers 7 bases. J lost 2 bases, V lost 3 bases, and 10 bases had no gene match. The CDR3 extends over 16 amino acids. The V gene's germline CDR1 is ENHRY and CDR2 SYGVKD. The CDR3 DNA is TGTGCCATCAGTGACACAAAGGACAGGTTTCCCTACGAGCAGTACTTC. This gives the protein CAISDTKDRFPYEQYF.

The rearrangement joins TRBV3-1 (or the pseudogene TRBV3-2) to TRBJ2-3; 7 bases line up with TRBD2. Germline loops: CDR1 LGHDT, CDR2 YNNKEL (reference sequence). Germline trimming cut 3 bases from V and 4 bases from J; bases unmatched to any gene: 7. There are 15 residues in the CDR3. In DNA, the CDR3 is TGTGCCAGCAGCCATTGGGGGGGAATGGCAGATACGCAGTATTTT. Translating it yields CASSHWGGMADTQYF.

V gene TRBV27 combines with J gene TRBJ2-7; possibly TRBD1 for D (5 bases). CDR3 length: 13 amino acids. Germline values: CDR1 MNHEY, CDR2 SMNVEV (reference sequence). The V and J ends lost 2 bases and 1 base respectively, with 6 bases between them. The CDR3 DNA reads as TGTGCCAGCAGTTTACAGGGTTCCTACGAGCAGTACTTC. It codes for CASSLQGSYEQYF.

This sequence joins TRBV9 and TRBJ1-5; no firm D call. The CDR3 length is 13 residues. V lost 4 bases, J lost 9 bases, and 14 bases lay in between. The germline V gene encodes CDR1 SGDLS and CDR2 YYNGEE. CDR3: CASSKEGGRPQHF. CDR3 DNA: TGTGCCAGCAGCAAGGAGGGTGGGAGGCCCCAGCATTTT.

The chain employs TRBV20-1 and TRBJ1-6; 7 nucleotides align to TRBD1. The germline V gene encodes CDR1 DFQATT and CDR2 SNEGSKA (reference sequence). The CDR3 covers 16 residues. Unmatched junction bases numbered 7, after V lost 3 bases and J lost 2 bases. The CDR3 coding sequence is TGCAGTGCTAGTGGGGACAGAGCTCCCTATAATTCACCCCTCCACTTT. Amino acids: CSASGDRAPYNSPLHF.

This chain links TRBV7-2 with TRBJ2-1; D is unclear. This CDR3 contains 14 residues. Germline V gene lookup returns CDR1 SGHTA and CDR2 FQGNSA. The V end was cut by 1 base, the J end by 2 bases, with 6 bases between. Written as DNA, the CDR3 is TGTGCCAGCAGCTTAGGTGCAGCCTACAATGAGCAGTTCTTC. It translates to CASSLGAAYNEQFF.

The chain is built from TRBV18 and TRBJ1-2; no definite D call. There are 17 residues in the CDR3. Germline CDR1 and CDR2: KGHSH and LQKENI. V dropped 6 bases and J dropped 7 bases, with 27 bases sitting between them. The CDR3 coding sequence is TGTGCCAGCTCCCCAGAGGCGGGCAGACTCTCAATGAGTGGCTACACCTTC. Translation: CASSPEAGRLSMSGYTF.

The chain links TRBV10-3 to TRBJ1-6; 8 nucleotides align to TRBD1. The CDR3 extends over 15 amino acids. The germline V gene encodes CDR1 ENHRY and CDR2 SYGVKD. Trimming removed 0 bases from V and 7 bases from J; junction bases left unmatched: 2. CDR3 protein: CAISESTGVNSPLHF. Here the CDR3 DNA reads TGTGCCATCAGTGAGTCGACAGGGGTAAATTCACCCCTCCACTTT.